The text below deals with one T cell receptor (beta chain). The data originate from a study of blood T cell repertoires in COVID-19. Whole-study context: Acute and convalescent COVID-19 specimens originated in the United States, Italy and Spain.

Those enrolled, adults aged about 18 to 89 years, came from 24 US areas. Cohorts were based on clinical histories the participants reported. Original data processing: Cell counts per sample came from amplifying reference gene primers. Using immunoSEQ multiplex PCR, the repertoire was profiled, and TCRdb retains in-frame clones only, with some absent. V, J and clone size are those of that table, while D and trimming were read from the DNA. The sample yields 350,000 to 450,000 clones, approximately 90% seen once. The CDR3 runs to 15 residues. With 5 bases removed from V and 5 bases from J, the gap between germline ends came to 18 bases. Germline V gene data show CDR1 as SGHTA and CDR2 as FQGTGA.

The rearrangement uses TRBV7-3 and TRBJ2-5, with D possibly matching TRBD1 (7 bases). The source is a woman aged 18-29 years who had been exposed to COVID-19. Source material: PBMCs or T cells enriched from blood (not recorded which). The CDR3 nucleotides read TGTGCCAGCAGCCCGGGGACAGCCGCGGGGGAGACCCAGTACTTC. It translates to CASSPGTAAGETQYF. Full variable domain (remainder filled in from reference TRBV7-3 and TRBJ2-5): GAGVSQTPSNKVTEKGKYVELRCDPISGHTALYWYRQSLGQGPEFLIYFQGTGAADDSGLPNDRFFAVRPEGSVSTLKIQRTERGDSAVYLCASSPGTAAGETQYFGPGTRLLVL.